The 16 T cell receptor beta chains presented below share a single source sample, sequenced in a study of T-cell reconstitution after alpha-beta-depleted transplantation in children. Unique molecular identifiers were built into the TCRbeta library. TCRdb passed the PCR reads through MiXCR, listing each CDR3 protein once. The table has 55,000 to 65,000 distinct CDR3 sequences, 44% seen once; the top ten hold 95% to 98%. The specimen was PBMCs, mostly from graft donor cells, collected 360 days after TCRalphabeta/CD19-depleted stem cell transplant. These receptors were taken from a male patient under 18 who had a stem cell transplant for acute lymphoblastic leukemia, so the T cells may come from the graft donor.

V and J are TRBV20-1 and TRBJ2-7, with D possibly matching TRBD2 (5 bases). Deletions cut 4 bases from V and 1 base from J, with 11 bases between. This CDR3 contains 13 residues. CDR1 DFQATT and CDR2 SNEGSKA come from the germline V gene (reference sequence). CDR3 bases: TGCAGTGCTACCCGGGGTAGTTCCTACGAGCAGTACTTC. This sequence encodes CSATRGSSYEQYF.

J is TRBJ2-2 and V is TRBV6-5; 7 nucleotides match TRBD2. Germline CDR1 reads MNHEY; CDR2 reads SVGAGI. Trimming at V came to 0 bases and at J to 3 bases, leaving 4 bases not matched to a gene. The CDR3 is 16 residues long. In DNA form, the CDR3 reads TGTGCCAGCAGTTACTCCGGCCTAGCGGACACCGGGGAGCTGTTTTTT. This gives the protein CASSYSGLADTGELFF.

The V gene is TRBV7-6, the J gene TRBJ1-2, with D possibly matching TRBD1 (6 bases). Trimming cost V 7 bases and J 3 bases, with 15 bases left between them. The CDR3 spans 14 residues. Germline lookup yields CDR1 SGHVS and CDR2 FNYEAQ. CDR3 residues: CASTPWAGDYGYTF. CDR3 nucleotide sequence: TGTGCCAGCACCCCCTGGGCAGGGGACTATGGCTACACCTTC.

The gene calls are TRBV20-1 and TRBJ1-1; possibly TRBD1 for D (5 bases). Trimming removed 0 bases at V and 4 bases at J, with 9 bases between. CDR1 is DFQATT and CDR2 is SNEGSKA in the germline V gene (reference sequence). This CDR3 comprises 13 residues. CDR3 nucleotide sequence: TGCAGTGCTAGAGATCCTAGGGGCACTGAAGCTTTCTTT. Translation gives CSARDPRGTEAFF.

The chain links TRBV12-5 to TRBJ2-7; 7 nucleotides match TRBD1. Germline V lookup: CDR1 LGHNT, CDR2 FRNRAP. The CDR3 has 13 residues. V was pared by 7 bases and J by 6 bases, with 9 bases of the junction left unmatched. The CDR3 DNA is TGTGCTAGTGCCTGGGACAGAAAGGGCGAGCAGTACTTC. This sequence encodes CASAWDRKGEQYF.

The chain uses TRBV4-1 and TRBJ1-1, with D perhaps TRBD1 (5 bases). The germline CDR1 and CDR2 sequences are MGHRA and YSYEKL. The length of the CDR3 is 15 residues. V lost 2 bases and J 1 base, leaving 11 bases between the germline ends. The CDR3 nucleotides read TGCGCCAGCAGCCAACTCACGGGGGGGAACACTGAAGCTTTCTTT. Its translation is CASSQLTGGNTEAFF.

The gene calls are TRBV6-5 and TRBJ1-2, with D hard to call. Germline V CDR1 and CDR2: MNHEY, SVGAGI. The CDR3 is 12 amino acids. V gave up 5 bases and J gave up 5 bases, with 9 bases separating them. CDR3 DNA sequence: TGTGCCAGCAGTGGCAGGATGTATGGCTACACCTTC. Residues: CASSGRMYGYTF.

This chain uses TRBV6-5 with TRBJ2-1, with D maybe TRBD2 (6 bases). Germline loops: CDR1 MNHEY, CDR2 SVGAGI. The CDR3 contains 16 residues. Trimming took off 4 bases at V and 7 bases at J, with 20 bases between the two ends. The CDR3 region has the DNA TGTGCCAGCAGTTGGCGGAGAGGCGGGACGGGAAATGAGCAGTTCTTC. As protein: CASSWRRGGTGNEQFF.

This clonotype has just a few counts. The rearrangement links TRBV29-1 to TRBJ2-3; D is possibly TRBD2 (7 bases). The CDR3 spans 13 residues. From germline, CDR1 is SQVTM and CDR2 ANQGSEA. V gave up 4 bases and J gave up 3 bases, with 11 bases separating them. CDR3 sequence (DNA): TGCAGCGTTGGGGGGGGGCGGACAGATACGCAGTATTTT. This sequence encodes CSVGGGRTDTQYF.

This clonotype was seen a handful of times. The chain joins TRBV5-1 to TRBJ2-4; D uncertain. The V end lost 0 bases, the J end lost 5 bases, and 6 bases lay between the germline ends. Germline CDR1 and CDR2: SGHRS and YFSETQ. This CDR3 has 13 amino acids. The CDR3 loop reads CASSLVGENIQYF. The CDR3 DNA sequence: TGCGCCAGCAGCTTGGTAGGAGAAAACATTCAGTACTTC.

The genes are TRBV11-2 and TRBJ2-1; D is undetermined. The CDR3 contains 17 residues. Trimming cost V 4 bases and J 1 base, with 17 bases left between them. Germline V gene lookup returns CDR1 SGHAT and CDR2 FQNNGV. The CDR3 region is CASSSSVHKDSYNEQFF. Here the CDR3 DNA reads TGTGCCAGCAGCTCCTCGGTTCATAAAGATTCCTACAATGAGCAGTTCTTC. The variable domain in full, completed from reference TRBV11-2 and TRBJ2-1, reads EAGVAQSPRYKIIEKRQSVAFWCNPISGHATLYWYQQILGQGPKLLIQFQNNGVVDDSQLPKDRFSAERLKGVDSTLKIQPAKLEDSAVYLCASSSSVHKDSYNEQFFGPGTRLTVL.

The chain combines TRBV12-3 or TRBV12-4 with TRBJ2-3, with 9 positions matching TRBD1. The CDR3 extends over 16 amino acids. V lost 5 bases to trimming and J lost 1 base; unmatched junction nucleotides: 7. The CDR3 bases are TGTGCCAGCAGTAGAGGACAGGGGTGGGGCACAGATACGCAGTATTTT. This translates into CASSRGQGWGTDTQYF.

This clonotype was counted at least ten times. The chain carries TRBV3-1 and TRBJ2-3; D is possibly TRBD2 (5 bases). CDR3 length: 16 residues. V lost 2 bases to trimming and J lost 1 base, with 13 bases between them. Germline V CDR1 and CDR2: LGHDT, YNNKEL (reference sequence). CDR3 sequence: CASSQKRKEGTDTQYF. The CDR3 nucleotides are TGTGCCAGCAGCCAAAAGAGAAAGGAGGGCACAGATACGCAGTATTTT.

The chain combines TRBV6-1 with TRBJ2-7, with TRBD2 matching over 8 bases. The V segment lost 6 bases and the J segment 7 bases; nucleotides outside the gene matches: 11. This CDR3 has 14 amino acids. Per germline, CDR1 MNHNS and CDR2 SASEGT. The CDR3 protein is CASSLDGLAKEQYF. CDR3 DNA sequence: TGTGCCAGCAGCCTCGACGGACTAGCTAAGGAGCAGTACTTC.

This clonotype was picked up a small number of times. The CDR3 loop reads CASSERGTKETQYF. CDR3 sequence (DNA): TGTGCCAGCAGTGAACGGGGTACGAAGGAGACCCAGTACTTC. The chain links TRBV6-1 to TRBJ2-5; maybe TRBD2 (5 bases). Looked up from germline, CDR1 is MNHNS and CDR2 is SASEGT. This CDR3 region has 14 residues. V gave up 2 bases and J gave up 5 bases, with 12 bases separating them.

This clonotype was recorded a few times. V is TRBV9 and J is TRBJ1-3; D call uncertain. V shed 4 bases and J shed 4 bases, with 6 bases lying between them. CDR3 size: 12 residues. Germline CDR1 reads SGDLS; CDR2 reads YYNGEE. DNA for the CDR3: TGTGCCAGCAGCCCACAGGGAAACACCATATATTTT. Translating gives CASSPQGNTIYF.